This paragraph reports one T cell receptor (beta chain). Its antigen is unknown. Sequencing used immunoSEQ multiplex PCR; TCRdb keeps in-frame clones, though not all of them. The sample holds 90,000 to 120,000 clones, around 94% seen once. This CDR3 has 14 amino acids. The ends were cut back, 4 bases at V and 4 bases at J, with 14 bases in the middle. The V gene's germline CDR1 is SGHKS and CDR2 YYEKEE (reference sequence). This specimen comes from a study of T cell responses to AZD1222 COVID-19 vaccine. Study results and limitations: Sampling that yielded the repertoires occurred only after the peak T cell response. Clonal diversity may have been underestimated, and the donors were mostly white British, with more females than males. Spike-specific TCR breadth and depth both grew after two AZD1222 doses.

The rearrangement uses TRBV5-5 and TRBJ1-2; D remains unclear. The clonotype was recovered from an adult in good health. Here the sequenced sample was peripheral blood, taken on day 0 of AZD1222 vaccination. CDR3 in DNA: TGTGCCAGCAGCCCTGGCGGGTCTTCCTATGGCTACACCTTC. This gives the protein CASSPGGSSYGYTF.